The rows below give T cell receptor beta chains drawn from one sample of a study of siplizumab effects on memory and regulatory T cells. Sequencing was performed with immunoSEQ multiplex PCR; in TCRdb, only in-frame clones are kept and a portion is missing. The data show just under 85,000 clones, with roughly 89% seen just once and 1.5% held by the top ten. Source material: Tregs sorted from blood. These receptors all stem from a human donor in good health. Each CDR3 is given with its conserved first and last residue. Fields, in order: V gene, CDR3 protein.

TRBV19 | CASTPGVGLNTGELFF
TRBV7-9 | CASSLAAAYGYTF
TRBV11-3 | CASSPGGGNSPLHF
TRBV28 | CASVGRIAYEQYF
TRBV9 | CASSLGTSGGTYNEQFF
TRBV20-1 | CSARTGFKAFF
TRBV5-4 | CASSLGQGFITDTQYF
TRBV5-6 | CASSLGIETGRRTEAFF
TRBV6-6 | CASSPRTDMNTEAFF
TRBV5-8 | CASSLGRAYEQYF
TRBV18 | CASSTRTGADTQYF
TRBV10-3 | CATRVLDYGYTF
TRBV28 | CASSPPPSGTYNSPLHF
TRBV5-1 | CASRFNLDTGELFF
TRBV9 | CASSPAARGPLITDTQYF
TRBV9 | CASTGGNDEKLFF
TRBV2 | CASSGGTYEQYF
TRBV6-1 | CASVSRRQDTQYF
TRBV2 | CATQPDGNQPQHF
TRBV6-1 | CASTLRTGWYEQYF
TRBV7-8 | CASSYRLSGHRELFF
TRBV5-1 | CASSLGFEGTEAFF
TRBV7-2 | CASSLGLSYNEQFF
TRBV9 | CASSTRQSHSGNTIYF
TRBV4-2 | CASSQDYAGGTDTQYF
TRBV4-1 | CASSFSGGAGISYEQYF
TRBV7-9 | CASTSLDRAEGNTIYF
TRBV7-2 | CASSFTRTGELFF
TRBV19 | CASSIGQGATQYF
TRBV20-1 | CSASAQYGYTF
TRBV5-5 | CASSSSGTDLYEQYF
TRBV5-6 | CASSFNGGKVHGYTF
TRBV7-9 | CASSPRGGVDQPQHF
TRBV15 | CATSREEQPGHRTTDTQYF
TRBV6-1 | CASTHGQGLSYEQYF